This T cell receptor (beta chain) is drawn from a study of siplizumab effects on memory and regulatory T cells (dated by TCRdb to about 2019). Looking at the study overall: The study looked at the effect of siplizumab, an anti-CD2 antibody, on alloreactive T-cell subsets in allogeneic mixed lymphocyte reactions made from human PBMCs.

Additional sequencing covered unstimulated subsets from three donor pairs, namely CD8+ effector memory, CD4+ naive, CD8+ TEMRA, CD4+ memory and CD8+ naive. Sorted unstimulated T cells and proliferating T cells recovered from mixed lymphocyte reactions underwent TCRbeta CDR3 sequencing. Fresh whole blood from about 9 HLA-typed healthy donors was used as the source from which PBMCs were isolated. Taken from cysteine to phenylalanine, the CDR3 has 17 residues. CDR3 DNA only is kept here, 51 bases in frame from base 1. The germline V gene provides CDR1 MGHDK and CDR2 SYGVNS. The germline ends are 17 bases apart after V is trimmed by 0 bases and J by 3 bases. With respect to this clone: The specificity of this receptor is unknown. No qualities accompany the bases; no much larger clone lies one base away.

Libraries were prepared through the immunoSEQ multiplex PCR assay. Each sample had 90,000 to 100,000 TCR templates assayed by the deep sequencing platform. Genomic DNA extracted from sorted T cells was used for TCRbeta CDR3 sequencing. Regarding the original processing steps: Clonal analysis of TCRbeta CDR3 data was done in the R programming language. Comparing unstimulated samples against CFSE-low samples taken after the reaction was how alloreactive CD4+ and CD8+ clones were defined. By matching sequences to the repertoires of sorted unstimulated Treg and non-Treg cells, each alloreactive CD4+ clone was assigned a regulatory or non-regulatory origin. The clones in this table, taken by TCRdb from immuneACCESS, are in-frame only. Not every clone is retained; where verified, under half of the shortfall comes from an unresolved V gene, and the cause of the rest is unknown. V and J calls plus clone size are reproduced from that table; the DNA served to infer D and trimming. The sample table holds roughly 64,000 clones, of which approximately 97% were seen once. The top ten hold more than 0.095% of the sample.

General conclusions and limits of the study: Of the alloreactive CD4+ clones that could be mapped, the Treg-derived share averaged about 63% with siplizumab compared with 26.9% in control reactions. Sequences below about 10^-5 frequency were poorly captured, so only a minor fraction of alloreactive clones could be mapped to unstimulated subsets. Roughly 75-95% of proliferating CD4+ or CD8+ clones could not be assigned a naive or memory phenotype. The suppressive function of proliferating Tregs from siplizumab cultures was not functionally confirmed. Siplizumab significantly reduced the cumulative frequency of alloreactive sequences traceable to unstimulated CD4+ memory T cells. Unstimulated naive T cells appeared to be more diverse than memory T cells, and naive cells seemed to make a substantial contribution to the alloresponse.

The sequenced material came from naive CD8+ T cells sorted from blood. The sample's cell subset or site label, decoded: unstimulated naive T cells. The source is a human donor in good health. This sequence uses TRBV25-1 and TRBJ1-2, and TRBD1 may be the D gene, going by 6 matching bases. The sequenced DNA: TGTGCCAGCAGTGAATATTCGCCCGGACAGACCGACTATGGCTACACCTTC. This translates into CASSEYSPGQTDYGYTF.